Sequencing of this T cell receptor (beta chain) was carried out in a study of a mutant IDH1 vaccine in newly diagnosed glioma. As for the study in general: Patients' prior therapy spanned radiotherapy, temozolomide, or both; most underwent both.

Note on this clone: Antigen: not known.

The repertoire was sequenced with immunoSEQ multiplex PCR; TCRdb's copy has only in-frame clones and lacks some. The sample gives approximately 47,000 clones, more than 75% of which show up once; more than 5% is in the top ten. Time point noted: week 35, safety follow-up. A single vaccine dose contained 300 ug of mutant IDH1 20-mer peptide, and topical imiquimod was used with it. This CDR3 has 14 amino acids. Between the trimmed V and J ends, which lost 1 base and 5 bases, there was a span of 12 bases. Germline loops: CDR1 SGHDT, CDR2 YYEEEE. The material sequenced was PBMCs, taken from a glioma patient whose treatment included an IDH1 peptide vaccine. The chain uses TRBV5-6 and TRBJ1-2, with a possible D match to TRBD1 (6 bases). This receptor was taken from a woman in her forties with glioma. CDR3: CASSLKGVGYGYTF. Here the CDR3 DNA reads TGTGCCAGCAGCTTGAAGGGGGTCGGTTATGGCTACACCTTC.